Listed here are 29 T cell receptor beta chains from one sample, sequenced in a study of control samples from healthy donors and cancer patients. The repertoire was sequenced with immunoSEQ multiplex PCR; TCRdb's copy has only in-frame clones and lacks some. The sample records some 130,000 clones, just under 95% being singletons. The sample comprised blood. Receptor source: a young man in good health.

The V call is TRBV9, the J call TRBJ2-3; D is perhaps TRBD2 (5 bases). With 3 bases removed from V and 1 base from J, the gap between germline ends came to 6 bases. The CDR3 has 13 amino acids. Germline assignment: CDR1 SGDLS and CDR2 YYNGEE. CDR3 bases: TGTGCCAGCAGCGGGCGGGGCACAGATACGCAGTATTTT. As protein: CASSGRGTDTQYF.

The chain employs TRBV13 and TRBJ1-2; D is unresolved. Germline-derived CDR1 and CDR2 are PRHDT and FYEKMQ (reference sequence). This CDR3 region has 16 residues. V was pared by 5 bases and J by 4 bases, with 20 bases between. CDR3 region: CASSAAAEVPIYGYTF. The CDR3 nucleotides read TGTGCCAGCAGCGCGGCGGCGGAGGTTCCCATCTATGGCTACACCTTC.

This clone was recorded once. V is TRBV28 and J is TRBJ2-7, with a possible D match to TRBD2 (6 bases). The CDR3 loop spans 14 amino acids. V lost 3 bases, J lost 2 bases, and 11 bases lay in between. Per the germline V gene, CDR1 is MDHEN and CDR2 is SYDVKM. CDR3 sequence reads: CASSFQGGPYEQYF. CDR3 in DNA: TGTGCCAGCAGTTTCCAGGGAGGCCCCTACGAGCAGTACTTC.

The chain has TRBV4-1 and TRBJ2-1; 8 bases are a match to TRBD2. The germline V gene encodes CDR1 MGHRA and CDR2 YSYEKL. After removal of 4 bases from V and 3 bases from J, the junction contained 11 bases not matched to a gene. The CDR3 loop spans 17 amino acids. CDR3 nucleotide sequence: TGCGCCAGCAGCCGGGGGGCTAGCGGGTCCCTCTACAATGAGCAGTTCTTC. Translating it yields CASSRGASGSLYNEQFF.

The rearrangement joins TRBV7-2 to TRBJ1-1; 8 bases align to TRBD1. The CDR3 loop spans 13 amino acids. The J segment lost 7 bases and the V segment lost 2 bases, leaving 3 bases of the junction unmatched. CDR1 is SGHTA and CDR2 is FQGNSA in the germline V gene. CDR3 nucleotide sequence: TGTGCCAGCAGCTTACAGGGGGCCGTTGAAGCTTTCTTT. Translated: CASSLQGAVEAFF.

The gene calls are TRBV6-1 and TRBJ2-2; 11 nucleotides match TRBD2. Germline CDR1 and CDR2: MNHNS and SASEGT. The CDR3 length is 17 residues. J gave up 7 bases and V 3 bases, and 10 bases lay outside the gene matches. The DNA for the CDR3 is TGTGCCAGCAGTGATAGCGGGGGGGTAACAAATTTCGGGGAGCTGTTTTTT. As protein: CASSDSGGVTNFGELFF.

The V and J genes are TRBV4-1 and TRBJ1-4; 8 bases map to TRBD1. The CDR3 runs 18 residues. The V gene end was trimmed by 3 bases and the J gene end by 0 bases; junction bases not matched to a gene: 9. The V gene's germline CDR1 is MGHRA and CDR2 YSYEKL. The DNA of the CDR3 is TGCGCCAGCAGCCATCCCAGGGGGCGGCTTTCAACTAATGAAAAACTGTTTTTT. Amino acid sequence: CASSHPRGRLSTNEKLFF.

This sequence joins TRBV7-3 and TRBJ1-1; TRBD1 matches at 7 bases. Per the germline V gene, CDR1 is SGHTA and CDR2 is FQGTGA. The J segment lost 1 base and the V segment lost 5 bases, leaving 10 bases of the junction unmatched. The CDR3 has 16 residues. CDR3 residues: CASSPRGQEGNTEAFF. DNA for the CDR3: TGTGCCAGCAGCCCAAGGGGGCAGGAGGGGAACACTGAAGCTTTCTTT.

The V and J genes are TRBV29-1 and TRBJ2-1, with D tentatively TRBD1 (5 bases). The germline V gene has CDR1 SQVTM and CDR2 ANQGSEA. The CDR3 is 14 amino acids. Trimming took off 5 bases at V and 0 bases at J, with 11 bases between the two ends. CDR3 residues: CSVPDTRSYNEQFF. CDR3 sequence (DNA): TGCAGCGTTCCGGACACTCGCTCCTACAATGAGCAGTTCTTC.

The chain links TRBV6-5 to TRBJ2-2; no reliable D call. The CDR3 has 15 amino acids. V was pared by 10 bases and J by 4 bases, with 19 bases between. Per the germline V gene, CDR1 is MNHEY and CDR2 is SVGAGI. CDR3 DNA: TGTGCCACAACTACCCCCACAGTTACCACCGGGGAGCTGTTTTTT. It translates to CATTTPTVTTGELFF.

The rearrangement joins TRBV27 to TRBJ2-1, with 13 bases lining up with TRBD2. In germline, CDR1 is MNHEY, CDR2 SMNVEV (reference sequence). V shed 5 bases and J 7 bases; nucleotides not matched to a gene: 8. There are 16 residues in the CDR3. As DNA, the CDR3 is TGTGCCAGCAGTCTAAACTCGGGACTAGCGGGAAATGAGCAGTTCTTC. This gives the protein CASSLNSGLAGNEQFF.

This sequence joins TRBV19 and TRBJ1-4; D is perhaps TRBD1 (5 bases). The CDR3 consists of 14 residues. In germline, CDR1 is LNHDA, CDR2 SQIVND (reference sequence). V was clipped by 5 bases and J by 7 bases, with 14 bases between them. The CDR3 reads CASSYRDYPEKLFF. The CDR3 DNA reads as TGTGCCAGTAGTTACCGGGACTATCCTGAAAAACTGTTTTTT.

The chain employs TRBV12-2 and TRBJ1-5; the D call of TRBD1 is as the table states it, not checked on the DNA. TRBV12-2 is flagged as a pseudogene. The CDR3 totals 18 residues. CDR3 DNA: TGTGCAAGTCGCTTAGATGGGGCAGCCGATGATAGCAATCAGCCCCAGCATTTT. It encodes CASRLDGAADDSNQPQHF.

The gene calls are TRBV5-1 and TRBJ2-6, with 9 bases aligning to TRBD1. V lost 4 bases, J lost 1 base, and 6 bases stayed unmatched. The germline gives CDR1 SGHRS, CDR2 YFSETQ. The CDR3 consists of 17 residues. The CDR3 loop is CASSPGQGSSGANVLTF. The CDR3 nucleotides read TGCGCCAGCAGCCCCGGACAGGGGTCATCTGGGGCCAACGTCCTGACTTTC.

This clone was seen a few times. The chain employs TRBV11-2 and TRBJ2-7; 9 bases agree with TRBD1. With 6 bases clipped from V and 2 bases from J, the junction kept 5 bases outside the gene matches. CDR3 length: 14 residues. CDR1 and CDR2 from the germline V gene are SGHAT and FQNNGV. The CDR3 protein is CASRYRTGAYEQYF. The CDR3 DNA reads as TGTGCCAGCAGATACCGGACAGGGGCCTACGAGCAGTACTTC.

The chain has TRBV19 and TRBJ1-5, with D tentatively TRBD1 (6 bases). V was pared by 3 bases and J by 9 bases, with 12 bases between. This CDR3 region has 13 residues. In germline, CDR1 is LNHDA, CDR2 SQIVND (reference sequence). CDR3 region: CASSIGGPGPQHF. CDR3 nucleotides: TGTGCCAGTAGTATCGGGGGGCCAGGGCCCCAGCATTTT.

The rearrangement uses TRBV21-1 and TRBJ2-7; the table's TRBD1 call for D was not verified on the DNA. TRBV21-1 is assigned pseudogene status. The CDR3 has 15 amino acids. This CDR3 reads CASSVMGRGHYEQYF. The CDR3, as DNA: TGTGCCAGCAGCGTTATGGGCAGGGGACACTACGAGCAGTACTTC.

This clone has a handful of counts. The genes are TRBV11-2 and TRBJ1-1; D not certain. Trimming pared 1 base from V and 9 bases from J, leaving 12 bases between. CDR1 is SGHAT, CDR2 FQNNGV, per germline. This CDR3 contains 13 residues. CDR3 residues: CASSLGSGVKAFF. The CDR3 DNA sequence: TGTGCCAGCAGCTTAGGTAGCGGGGTTAAAGCTTTCTTT.

Worth noting for this clone: Sequence at one end of the junction differs from germline and may be a read error. CDR3 residues: CASSSPGTIQATQYF. CDR3 sequence (DNA): TGTGCCAGCAGCTCCCCCGGGACTATCCAAGCGACCCAGTACTTC. V is TRBV5-5 and J is TRBJ2-5, with TRBD2 identical over 7 bases. Germline CDR1 SGHKS, CDR2 YYEKEE (reference sequence). The CDR3 runs 15 residues.

V usage is TRBV18 and J usage is TRBJ1-6, with a possible D match to TRBD1 (6 bases). V was pared by 3 bases and J by 6 bases, with 15 bases between. The CDR3 loop spans 16 amino acids. The V gene's germline CDR1 is KGHSH and CDR2 LQKENI. The CDR3 bases are TGTGCCAGCTCACCGCAACAGGGATGGGGTAATTCACCCCTCCACTTT. It codes for CASSPQQGWGNSPLHF. The entire variable domain, with the rest obtained from reference TRBV18 and TRBJ1-6, is as follows: NAGVMQNPRHLVRRRGQEARLRCSPMKGHSHVYWYRQLPEEGLKFMVYLQKENIIDESGMPKERFSAEFPKEGPSILRIQQVVRGDSAAYFCASSPQQGWGNSPLHFGNGTRLTVT.

J is TRBJ2-1 and V is TRBV5-6; D possibly uses TRBD1 or TRBD2 (5 bases each). The length of the CDR3 is 14 residues. The germline V gene encodes CDR1 SGHDT and CDR2 YYEEEE. Trimming pared 4 bases from V and 1 base from J, leaving 9 bases between. CDR3 region: CASSHGGSYNEQFF. The CDR3 nucleotides read TGTGCCAGCAGCCATGGGGGTTCCTACAATGAGCAGTTCTTC.

The chain joins TRBV27 to TRBJ1-1, with D unresolved. Germline lookup yields CDR1 MNHEY and CDR2 SMNVEV (reference sequence). The V and J ends lost 3 bases and 1 base respectively, with 6 bases between them. This CDR3 comprises 13 residues. The CDR3 DNA reads as TGTGCCAGCAGTTTCCGTACGAACACTGAAGCTTTCTTT. Its protein product is CASSFRTNTEAFF.

This clone came up a few times. The chain is built from TRBV7-9 and TRBJ1-6; perhaps TRBD1 as D (6 bases). There are 14 residues in the CDR3. CDR1 is SEHNR, CDR2 FQNEAQ, per germline (reference sequence). V lost 5 bases, J lost 8 bases, and 13 bases lay in between. The CDR3 here is CASSPQGLDSPLHF. For the CDR3, the DNA is TGTGCCAGCAGCCCACAGGGTCTGGATTCACCCCTCCACTTT.

In its sample, this clone was seen once. This chain uses TRBV2 with TRBJ1-6; D is undetermined. V was shortened by 5 bases and J by 10 bases, with 9 bases between the two germline ends. Per germline, CDR1 SNHLY and CDR2 FYNNEI. The CDR3 is made up of 12 amino acids. This chain's CDR3 is CASSSGSSPLHF. For the CDR3, the DNA is TGTGCCAGCAGTTCCGGGTCCTCACCCCTCCACTTT.

V usage is TRBV9 and J usage is TRBJ1-6; D is unresolved. This CDR3 has 14 amino acids. V was shortened by 0 bases and J by 10 bases, with 11 bases between the two germline ends. Per germline, CDR1 SGDLS and CDR2 YYNGEE. In DNA form, the CDR3 reads TGTGCCAGCAGCGTAGGCGGACTTGGGTCACCCCTCCACTTT. Its protein is CASSVGGLGSPLHF.

For the CDR3, the DNA is TGTGCCAGCAGTAGGGCGGTCACTTACACCGGGGAGCTGTTTTTT. Amino acid sequence: CASSRAVTYTGELFF. The rearrangement links TRBV6-5 to TRBJ2-2; D is ambiguous. The CDR3 totals 15 residues. Germline V gives CDR1 MNHEY, CDR2 SVGAGI. Trimming took 5 bases from V and 3 from J, leaving 13 bases between them.

The rearrangement joins TRBV2 to TRBJ2-3, with D possibly matching TRBD2 (5 bases). Looked up from germline, CDR1 is SNHLY and CDR2 is FYNNEI. V shed 6 bases and J shed 5 bases, with 9 bases lying between them. The CDR3 has 12 residues. The chain's CDR3 is CASRASRDTQYF. CDR3 DNA: TGTGCCAGCAGAGCTAGCCGAGATACGCAGTATTTT.

The V call is TRBV19, the J call TRBJ2-5, with TRBD1 matching 10 bases. The V segment lost 4 bases and the J segment 3 bases; nucleotides outside the gene matches: 5. Germline loops: CDR1 LNHDA, CDR2 SQIVND (reference sequence). The CDR3 runs to 15 residues. The CDR3 DNA reads as TGTGCCAGTAGTACATGGACAGGGGGAAAAGAGACCCAGTACTTC. It codes for CASSTWTGGKETQYF.

The CDR3 bases are TGTGCCAGCAGCTTAGCGGCCGGGACAGGGGGCGCCTATGAGCAGTTCTTC. It codes for CASSLAAGTGGAYEQFF. The chain combines TRBV7-6 with TRBJ2-1; TRBD1 aligns across 12 bases. This CDR3 is built from 17 residues. Germline CDR1 reads SGHVS; CDR2 reads FNYEAQ. J gave up 8 bases and V 0 bases, and 8 bases lay outside the gene matches.